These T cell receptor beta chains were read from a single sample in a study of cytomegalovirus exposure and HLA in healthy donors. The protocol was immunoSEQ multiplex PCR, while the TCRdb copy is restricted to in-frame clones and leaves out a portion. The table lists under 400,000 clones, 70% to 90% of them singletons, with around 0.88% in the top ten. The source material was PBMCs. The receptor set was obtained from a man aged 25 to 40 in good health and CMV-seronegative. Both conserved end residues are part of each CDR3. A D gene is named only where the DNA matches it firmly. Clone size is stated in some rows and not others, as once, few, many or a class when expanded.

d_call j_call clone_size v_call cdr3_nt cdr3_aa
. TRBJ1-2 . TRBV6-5 TGTGCCAGCAGGGTTTACCAGGGTGGCTATGGCTACACCTTC CASRVYQGGYGYTF
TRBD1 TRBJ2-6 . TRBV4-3 TGCGCCAGCAGCCCGACAGGGTCTACTTCTGGGGCCAACGTCCTGACTTTC CASSPTGSTSGANVLTF
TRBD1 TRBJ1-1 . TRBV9 TGTGCCAGCAGCAGCGTAGTTGGGACAGGGGGGTTCGGAGCTTTCTTT CASSSVVGTGGFGAFF
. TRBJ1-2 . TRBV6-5 TGTGCCAGCAGTTCTGGAGGAGAGTACACCTTC CASSSGGEYTF
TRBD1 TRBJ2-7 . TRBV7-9 TGTGCCAGCAGCTTAGCTCAGACAGGGGCCTACGAGCAGTACTTC CASSLAQTGAYEQYF
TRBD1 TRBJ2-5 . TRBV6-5 TGTGCCAGCAGTTTAGTAGCCGGGACAGGATTAGAGACCCAGTACTTC CASSLVAGTGLETQYF
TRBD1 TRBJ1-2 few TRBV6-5 TGTGCCAGCAGTTACTCAGGGGGCGGCTACACCTTC CASSYSGGGYTF
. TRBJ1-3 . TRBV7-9 TGTGCCAGCAGCCCCGGGGGGAGCTCTGGAAACACCATATATTTT CASSPGGSSGNTIYF
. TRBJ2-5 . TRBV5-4 TGTGCCAGCAGCCCGGGACTTTCACAAGAGACCCAGTACTTC CASSPGLSQETQYF
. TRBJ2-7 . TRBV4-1 TGCGCCAGCAGCCATTGGCAGGGGAACAGTTACGAGCAGTACTTC CASSHWQGNSYEQYF
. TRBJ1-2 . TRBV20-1 TGCAGTGCTAGGCCGAGCAGGGGCTACACCTTC CSARPSRGYTF
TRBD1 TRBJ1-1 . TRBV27 TGTGCCAGCGCACTGACAGGGGCAGGGACTGAAGCTTTCTTT CASALTGAGTEAFF
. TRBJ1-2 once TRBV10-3 TGTGCCATCAGTGGGAATTTGGGACAAAACTATGGCTACACCTTC CAISGNLGQNYGYTF
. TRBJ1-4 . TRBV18 TGTGCCAGCTCAGAAGGACAGCAACTATTTGCAACTAATGAAAAACTGTTTTTT CASSEGQQLFATNEKLFF
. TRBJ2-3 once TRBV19 TGTGCCAGTAGTCCCGGCGGGTTGACGCAGTATTTT CASSPGGLTQYF
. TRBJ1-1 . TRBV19 TGTGCCAGTACCCCGGGTTCCATAAACACTGAAGCTTTCTTT CASTPGSINTEAFF
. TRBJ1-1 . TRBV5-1 TGCGCCAGCAGCTTGGTCGCCGGGGAAGCCACTGAAGCTTTCTTT CASSLVAGEATEAFF
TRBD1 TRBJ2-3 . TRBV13 TGTGCCAGCAGCACGCCGGGACAGGCCGGAGTGGATACGCAGTATTTT CASSTPGQAGVDTQYF
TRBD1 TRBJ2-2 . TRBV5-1 TGCGCCAGCAGCACTGGACAGGGGGCGAACACCGGGGAGCTGTTTTTT CASSTGQGANTGELFF
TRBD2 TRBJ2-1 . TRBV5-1 TGCGCCAGCAGCGAGAGGACTAGCGGGGGCAATGAGCAGTTCTTC CASSERTSGGNEQFF
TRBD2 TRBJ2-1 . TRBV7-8 TGTGCCAGCAGCTTAGAGCGGGGGGGCCTGGACAATGAGCAGTTCTTC CASSLERGGLDNEQFF
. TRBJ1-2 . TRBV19 TGTGCCAGTAGTATAATGGAGGGAGGCGGCTACACCTTC CASSIMEGGGYTF
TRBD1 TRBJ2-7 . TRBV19 TGTGCCAGTAGTATGGTAACAGGGGGCTGGGACGAGCAGTACTTC CASSMVTGGWDEQYF
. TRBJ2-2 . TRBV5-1 TGCGCCAGCAGCTCCAACAGGCACGCGAACACCGGGGAGCTGTTTTTT CASSSNRHANTGELFF
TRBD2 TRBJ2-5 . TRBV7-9 TGTGCCAGCAGCTCGCCAGACGGGGCTAGCGGGGACCCAGAGACCCAGTACTTC CASSSPDGASGDPETQYF
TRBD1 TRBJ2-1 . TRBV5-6 TGTGCCAGCAGCTCGGCGACAGGGCTTGGTAATGAGCAGTTCTTC CASSSATGLGNEQFF
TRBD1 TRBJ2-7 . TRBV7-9 TGTGCCAGCAGCCCCCGGACAGGGATTCTCTACGAGCAGTACTTC CASSPRTGILYEQYF
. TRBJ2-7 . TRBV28 TGTGCCAGCAGCTCGATTACCGGACCAGTGCTCGGGGACGAGCAGTACTTC CASSSITGPVLGDEQYF
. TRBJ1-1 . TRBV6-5 TGTGCCAGCAGTTACTACAGAACAAGCAACACTGAAGCTTTCTTT CASSYYRTSNTEAFF
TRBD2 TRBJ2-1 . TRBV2 TGTGCCAGCACCGGACTAGCGGGGGTTCCTGAGCAGTTCTTC CASTGLAGVPEQFF
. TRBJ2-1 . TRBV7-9 TGTGCCAGCAGCTTCTCTTACTTTGAGCAGTTCTTC CASSFSYFEQFF
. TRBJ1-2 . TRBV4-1 TGCGCCAGCAGCCAAGCCCCACTCTCCGCCGGTGGCTACACCTTC CASSQAPLSAGGYTF
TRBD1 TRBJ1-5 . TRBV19 TGTGCCAGTAGTATAGGAGTCAGGGGGAGAAATCAGCCCCAGCATTTT CASSIGVRGRNQPQHF
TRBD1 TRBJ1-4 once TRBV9 TGTGCCAGCAGCGCATCCGGGACAGGAAATGAAAAACTGTTTTTT CASSASGTGNEKLFF
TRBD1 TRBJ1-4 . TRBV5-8 TGTGCCAGCAGCGGGACAGGGTTAAGAGAAAAACTGTTTTTT CASSGTGLREKLFF
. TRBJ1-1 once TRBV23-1 TGCGCCAGCAGTCTGCGGGAAGCTTTCTTT CASSLREAFF
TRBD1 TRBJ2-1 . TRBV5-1 TGCGCCAGCAGCTCCCGACAGGGAGACAATGAGCAGTTCTTC CASSSRQGDNEQFF
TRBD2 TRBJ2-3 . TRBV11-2 TGTGCCAGCAGCCCTAGCGGGGCTAGCACAGATACGCAGTATTTT CASSPSGASTDTQYF
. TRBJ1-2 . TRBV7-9 TGTGCCAGCAGCGCCCAGGGGCCCAATGGCTACACCTTC CASSAQGPNGYTF
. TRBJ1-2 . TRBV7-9 TGTGCCAGCAGCCTTCAGGGAATGGGTGGCTACACCTTC CASSLQGMGGYTF
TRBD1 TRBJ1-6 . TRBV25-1 TGTGCCAGCAGGGGGGACAGGGGGTCAGGTTCACCCCTCCACTTT CASRGDRGSGSPLHF
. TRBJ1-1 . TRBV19 TGTGCCAGTACCGAACACAAGGGAGGCCTCCTTCCGTTGGAAGCTTTCTTT CASTEHKGGLLPLEAFF
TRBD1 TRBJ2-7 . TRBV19 TGTGCCAGTAGCCGGGACAGGGGGATGTACGAGCAGTACTTC CASSRDRGMYEQYF
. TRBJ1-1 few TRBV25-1 TGTGCCACCGAGGGACTGAGCAACACTGAAGCTTTCTTT CATEGLSNTEAFF
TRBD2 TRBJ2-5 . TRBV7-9 TGTGCCAGCAGCCGAGGGACTACCTTCCAAGAGACCCAGTACTTC CASSRGTTFQETQYF
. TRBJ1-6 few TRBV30 TGTGCCTGGAGTGGAGACCGGGAGACACCCCTCCACTTT CAWSGDRETPLHF
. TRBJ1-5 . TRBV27 TGTGCCAGCAGAGCTGGGACAAATAGCAATCAGCCCCAGCATTTT CASRAGTNSNQPQHF
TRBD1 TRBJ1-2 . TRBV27 TGTGCCAGCAGTTACAGGGGCCCTACTCTTACCTATGGCTACACCTTC CASSYRGPTLTYGYTF
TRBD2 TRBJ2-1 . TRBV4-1 TGCGCCAGCAGCCAGTCCTTCTTTGTACCTAGCGGGGGGGACAATGAGCAGTTCTTC CASSQSFFVPSGGDNEQFF
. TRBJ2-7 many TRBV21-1 TGTGCCAGCAGCCCACGGGACAGGACAAATGACTACGAGCAGTACTTC CASSPRDRTNDYEQYF
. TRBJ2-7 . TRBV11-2 TGTGCCAGCAGCCAAACGGTCGAGCAGTACTTC CASSQTVEQYF
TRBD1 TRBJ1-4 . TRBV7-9 TGTGCCAGCAGCTCCACGGGACAGGGGGCAACTAATGAAAAACTGTTTTTT CASSSTGQGATNEKLFF